These 17 T cell receptor beta chains were all obtained from the same sample, sequenced in a study of cytomegalovirus exposure and HLA in healthy donors. Vbeta (60) and Jbeta (13) primers were used in the PCR. This table comes from immunoSEQ multiplex PCR, and its TCRdb copy is limited to in-frame clones, with some not included. Altogether under 110,000 clones are present, approximately 79% being singletons, with the ten largest covering approximately 3.6%. What was sequenced was PBMCs. The origin of the receptors is a man aged 60 to 75 in good health and CMV-seronegative.

DNA of the CDR3: TGTGCCAGCAGCTTAGGGACAGACTCCTACAATGAGCAGTTCTTC. Its protein is CASSLGTDSYNEQFF. The chain has TRBV7-2 and TRBJ2-1; a possible D gene is TRBD1 (6 bases). With 1 base removed from V and 0 bases from J, the gap between germline ends came to 7 bases. Germline V gives CDR1 SGHTA, CDR2 FQGNSA. The CDR3 is 15 residues long.

The chain carries TRBV18 and TRBJ1-5, with a possible D match to TRBD1 (5 bases). CDR3 size: 13 residues. The germline V and J ends were trimmed by 3 bases and 6 bases, with 9 bases remaining between them. Germline CDR1 reads KGHSH; CDR2 reads LQKENI. The CDR3 DNA follows: TGTGCCAGCTCACCGGGGGGGAGTCAGCCCCAGCATTTT. Its translation: CASSPGGSQPQHF. The full variable domain, its missing parts supplied by reference TRBV18 and TRBJ1-5, is NAGVMQNPRHLVRRRGQEARLRCSPMKGHSHVYWYRQLPEEGLKFMVYLQKENIIDESGMPKERFSAEFPKEGPSILRIQQVVRGDSAAYFCASSPGGSQPQHFGDGTRLSIL.

The V and J genes are TRBV9 and TRBJ1-4, with unresolved D. Germline CDR1 SGDLS, CDR2 YYNGEE. Trimming took off 0 bases at V and 0 bases at J, with 6 bases between the two ends. This CDR3 region has 15 residues. CDR3 nucleotide sequence: TGTGCCAGCAGCGTAGCAGGCTCAACTAATGAAAAACTGTTTTTT. It is translated as CASSVAGSTNEKLFF.

V and J are TRBV7-8 and TRBJ1-4; 12 nucleotides line up with TRBD1. The CDR3 extends over 19 amino acids. The V and J ends lost 5 bases and 13 bases, in that order; junction bases with no gene match: 23. Per the germline V gene, CDR1 is SGHVS and CDR2 is FQNEAQ. The CDR3 loop reads CASSEYRDRGRKTMKRLFF. The CDR3 region has the DNA TGTGCCAGCAGCGAATACCGGGACAGGGGGCGAAAAACGATGAAAAGACTGTTTTTT.

The chain has TRBV5-1 and TRBJ2-3; 10 nucleotides agree with TRBD2. Germline V CDR1 and CDR2: SGHRS, YFSETQ. CDR3 length equals 16 residues. The ends lost 1 base at V and 3 bases at J; junction bases unmatched: 5. The CDR3 DNA is TGCGCCAGCAGCTTGATCGGACTAGCGGCGACAGATACGCAGTATTTT. Its translation is CASSLIGLAATDTQYF.

The sample holds a few counts of this clone. V usage is TRBV4-1 and J usage is TRBJ1-2; tentative D call: TRBD1 (6 bases). The CDR3 contains 16 residues. Germline-derived CDR1 and CDR2 are MGHRA and YSYEKL. The V gene lost 2 bases and the J gene lost 7 bases, with 20 bases spanning the gap. This CDR3 is CASSQSYDGQSGGYTF. The CDR3 coding sequence is TGCGCCAGCAGCCAATCATACGACGGACAGAGCGGTGGCTACACCTTC.

In its sample, this clone was seen a few times. V usage is TRBV4-2 and J usage is TRBJ2-1; 9 bases line up with TRBD2. The V gene end was trimmed by 5 bases and the J gene end by 5 bases; junction bases not matched to a gene: 4. This CDR3 has 14 residues. CDR1 is LGHNA, CDR2 YNFKEQ, per germline. CDR3 protein: CASSYLAGNNEQFF. CDR3 nucleotide sequence: TGTGCCAGCAGCTATCTAGCGGGGAACAATGAGCAGTTCTTC.

The rearrangement joins TRBV5-1 to TRBJ1-1; D unclear. Per the germline V gene, CDR1 is SGHRS and CDR2 is YFSETQ. Trimming cost V 9 bases and J 2 bases, with 14 bases left between them. CDR3 length: 13 amino acids. CDR3 residues: CATQREYNTEAFF. CDR3 nucleotides: TGCGCCACCCAAAGAGAATACAACACTGAAGCTTTCTTT.

This clone was counted only a few times. The genes are TRBV5-1 and TRBJ1-5; D is possibly TRBD1 (6 bases). Germline V gene lookup returns CDR1 SGHRS and CDR2 YFSETQ. Between the trimmed V and J ends, which lost 4 bases and 6 bases, there was a span of 11 bases. The CDR3 has 13 amino acids. The CDR3 sequence is CASSPTGPQPQHF. The CDR3 nucleotides read TGCGCCAGCAGCCCGACAGGTCCTCAGCCCCAGCATTTT.

In this sample, this clone is medium-sized. The chain employs TRBV29-1 and TRBJ2-7, with a possible D match to TRBD1 (6 bases). The CDR3 is made up of 11 amino acids. Looked up from germline, CDR1 is SQVTM and CDR2 is ANQGSEA. The V end lost 7 bases, the J end lost 4 bases, and 11 bases lay between the germline ends. The CDR3 reads CSAEDRYEQYF. The CDR3 region has the DNA TGCAGCGCAGAAGACAGGTACGAGCAGTACTTC.

The rearrangement links TRBV5-1 to TRBJ2-2; weak D call: TRBD1 (5 bases). V shed 5 bases and J shed 6 bases, with 17 bases lying between them. The CDR3 consists of 15 residues. Germline V gives CDR1 SGHRS, CDR2 YFSETQ. CDR3 protein: CASRLDMLGAGELFF. In DNA, the CDR3 is TGCGCCAGCAGGCTGGACATGCTGGGCGCCGGGGAGCTGTTTTTT. Based on the CDR3 plus reference TRBV5-1 and TRBJ2-2, the full variable domain is KAGVTQTPRYLIKTRGQQVTLSCSPISGHRSVSWYQQTPGQGLQFLFEYFSETQRNKGNFPGRFSGRQFSNSRSEMNVSTLELGDSALYLCASRLDMLGAGELFFGEGSRLTVL.

The rearrangement links TRBV19 to TRBJ2-2, with TRBD2 as a possible D gene (6 bases). The CDR3 is 16 amino acids. The V and J ends lost 2 bases and 4 bases respectively, with 14 bases between them. The germline V gene encodes CDR1 LNHDA and CDR2 SQIVND (reference sequence). CDR3 DNA: TGTGCCAGTAGTATATCTGCGGGGTCTCCCACCGGGGAGCTGTTTTTT. Encoded protein: CASSISAGSPTGELFF.

This chain links TRBV5-1 with TRBJ2-1, with no clear D. Trimming cost V 4 bases and J 0 bases, with 8 bases left between them. The CDR3 covers 14 residues. The V gene's germline CDR1 is SGHRS and CDR2 YFSETQ. The CDR3 is CASSVPSSYNEQFF. The CDR3 DNA reads TGCGCCAGCAGCGTACCTAGCTCCTACAATGAGCAGTTCTTC.

The gene calls are TRBV7-3 and TRBJ2-3; D is perhaps TRBD2 (5 bases). Germline V lookup: CDR1 SGHTA, CDR2 FQGTGA. This CDR3 spans 14 amino acids. V lost 1 base to trimming and J lost 2 bases, with 7 bases between them. The CDR3 reads CASSLMGDTDTQYF. In DNA, the CDR3 is TGTGCCAGCAGCTTAATGGGAGACACAGATACGCAGTATTTT.

The CDR3 spells CASRRDREAIEQYF. The DNA for the CDR3 is TGTGCCAGCAGGCGGGACAGGGAGGCGATCGAGCAGTACTTC. The V gene is TRBV6-1, the J gene TRBJ2-5; 9 bases fit TRBD1. The DNA end lines up better with TRBJ2-7; the J call may be wrong. CDR1 and CDR2 from the germline V gene are MNHNS and SASEGT. The CDR3 is 14 residues long.

The chain couples TRBV7-9 to TRBJ1-4; TRBD1 might be the D (6 bases). The CDR3 sequence is 13 residues long. The germline V gene encodes CDR1 SEHNR and CDR2 FQNEAQ (reference sequence). The germline V and J ends were trimmed by 6 bases and 10 bases, with 15 bases remaining between them. The CDR3 sequence: CASRPRGIGKLFF. The CDR3 DNA sequence: TGTGCCAGCAGGCCAAGGGGGATTGGAAAACTGTTTTTT.

This clone was found a few times. J is TRBJ2-7 and V is TRBV5-1, with 8 positions matching TRBD1. The CDR3 runs 16 residues. Trimming removed 0 bases from V and 7 bases from J; junction bases left unmatched: 12. The germline CDR1 and CDR2 sequences are SGHRS and YFSETQ. CDR3 in DNA: TGCGCCAGCAGCTTGGCCTATCGGCAGGGGGCAGGGGAGCAGTACTTC. It specifies CASSLAYRQGAGEQYF.